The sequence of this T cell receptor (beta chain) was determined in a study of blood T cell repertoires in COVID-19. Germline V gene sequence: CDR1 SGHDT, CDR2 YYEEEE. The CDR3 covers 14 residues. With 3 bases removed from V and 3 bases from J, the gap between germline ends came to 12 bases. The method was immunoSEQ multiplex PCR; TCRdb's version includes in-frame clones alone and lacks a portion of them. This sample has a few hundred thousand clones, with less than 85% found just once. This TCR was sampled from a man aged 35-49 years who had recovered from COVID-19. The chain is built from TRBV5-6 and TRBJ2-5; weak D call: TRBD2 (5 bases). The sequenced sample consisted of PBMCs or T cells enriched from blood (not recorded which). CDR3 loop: CASSSRGLKETQYF. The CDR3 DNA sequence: TGTGCCAGCAGCTCCCGCGGACTGAAAGAGACCCAGTACTTC.